Each of the 30 T cell receptor beta chains below was sequenced from the same sample in a study of blood T cell repertoires in COVID-19. Libraries were prepared by immunoSEQ multiplex PCR; TCRdb keeps only in-frame clonotypes and omits some of them. The sample lists about 300,000 clones, nearly 90% occurring once. The sequenced sample was peripheral blood. These receptors came from a woman aged 25 to 39 with COVID-19, enrolled during active disease.

The genes are TRBV9 and TRBJ1-2; D is perhaps TRBD1 (6 bases). The V end lost 4 bases, the J end lost 5 bases, and 18 bases lay between the germline ends. CDR3 length equals 15 residues. CDR1 is SGDLS and CDR2 is YYNGEE in the germline V gene. In DNA form, the CDR3 reads TGTGCCAGCAGCCAGGGTGCGGGGGCGGGGTATGGCTACACCTTC. Residues: CASSQGAGAGYGYTF. Together with reference TRBV9 and TRBJ1-2, the CDR3 gives the full variable domain: DSGVTQTPKHLITATGQRVTLRCSPRSGDLSVYWYQQSLDQGLQFLIQYYNGEERAKGNILERFSAQQFPDLHSELNLSSLELGDSALYFCASSQGAGAGYGYTFGSGTRLTVV.

The chain uses TRBV5-5 and TRBJ1-4, with D maybe TRBD1 (6 bases). Germline V gives CDR1 SGHKS, CDR2 YYEKEE (reference sequence). The V and J ends lost 2 bases and 6 bases respectively, with 8 bases between them. The CDR3 is 13 residues long. Written as DNA, the CDR3 is TGTGCCAGCAGCTTTTCAGGGGATGAAAAACTGTTTTTT. Amino acid sequence: CASSFSGDEKLFF.

CDR3 bases: TGTGCCAGCAGCTCAGTGACGGCAGGAAAAGAGACCCAGTACTTC. Its translation is CASSSVTAGKETQYF. The chain employs TRBV5-4 and TRBJ2-5; D uncertain. Germline V gene lookup returns CDR1 SGHNT and CDR2 YYREEE (reference sequence). This CDR3 is built from 15 residues. Trimming shortened V by 3 bases and J by 3 bases, and 15 bases separated the two germline ends.

This chain connects TRBV5-1 to TRBJ2-3; no clear D gene. Germline values: CDR1 SGHRS, CDR2 YFSETQ. This CDR3 has 13 amino acids. V was shortened by 4 bases and J by 2 bases, with 8 bases between the two germline ends. The CDR3, as DNA: TGCGCCAGCAGCCTGACAAACACAGATACGCAGTATTTT. It translates to CASSLTNTDTQYF.

The chain couples TRBV6-5 to TRBJ1-2, with D possibly being TRBD1 (6 bases). This CDR3 has 13 residues. The germline V gene has CDR1 MNHEY and CDR2 SVGAGI. V was trimmed by 2 bases and J by 4 bases, leaving 8 bases between them. This CDR3 is CASSYNRVYGYTF. In nucleotides, the CDR3 is TGTGCCAGCAGTTACAACAGGGTCTATGGCTACACCTTC.

The chain combines TRBV5-4 with TRBJ1-6, with 9 bases lining up with TRBD1. CDR3 length: 17 residues. Germline V gives CDR1 SGHNT, CDR2 YYREEE (reference sequence). V lost 5 bases and J lost 0; bases outside the gene matches: 6. CDR3 region: CASRTTGGTSYNSPLHF. The DNA for the CDR3 is TGTGCCAGCAGGACGACAGGGGGTACCTCCTATAATTCACCCCTCCACTTT.

This sequence joins TRBV7-9 and TRBJ2-5; D gene unclear. The CDR3 sequence is 14 residues long. Trimming left V 5 bases short and J 3 bases short, with 13 bases between. Germline V gives CDR1 SEHNR, CDR2 FQNEAQ (reference sequence). CDR3 amino acids: CASSRSDLKETQYF. Written as DNA, the CDR3 is TGTGCCAGCAGCCGTTCTGACTTGAAAGAGACCCAGTACTTC.

This clone was picked up one time. This chain joins TRBV28 and TRBJ1-5; the D is unclear. Deletions cut 4 bases from V and 7 bases from J, with 8 bases between. This CDR3 has 12 amino acids. Germline V CDR1 and CDR2: MDHEN, SYDVKM. CDR3 sequence reads: CASSSPRQPQHF. The DNA of the CDR3 is TGTGCCAGCAGTTCCCCCAGGCAGCCCCAGCATTTT.

V and J are TRBV2 and TRBJ2-1, with 9 bases lining up with TRBD2. Germline V gene sequence: CDR1 SNHLY, CDR2 FYNNEI. V trimming: 7 bases; J trimming: 4 bases; junction bases outside the gene matches: 8. This CDR3 region has 15 residues. This chain's CDR3 is CASKLSSGGYNEQFF. The CDR3 DNA follows: TGTGCCAGCAAGCTTAGTAGCGGGGGTTACAATGAGCAGTTCTTC. Using reference TRBV2 and TRBJ2-1 for the parts outside the CDR3, the full variable domain is EPEVTQTPSHQVTQMGQEVILRCVPISNHLYFYWYRQILGQKVEFLVSFYNNEISEKSEIFDDQFSVERPDGSNFTLKIRSTKLEDSAMYFCASKLSSGGYNEQFFGPGTRLTVL.

The V call is TRBV7-9, the J call TRBJ1-2; tentatively, D is TRBD1 (6 bases). CDR3 size: 14 residues. The V gene's germline CDR1 is SEHNR and CDR2 FQNEAQ (reference sequence). Deletions cut 5 bases from V and 2 bases from J, with 12 bases between. Here the CDR3 reads CASSPPDRNYGYTF. CDR3 in DNA: TGTGCCAGCAGCCCACCCGACAGGAACTATGGCTACACCTTC.

The CDR3 is CASSLTDRGLGNTIYF. CDR3 coding DNA: TGTGCCAGCAGCCTCACCGACAGGGGGCTTGGAAACACCATATATTTT. V gene TRBV7-9 combines with J gene TRBJ1-3, with TRBD1 matching 10 bases. The ends lost 5 bases at V and 3 bases at J; junction bases unmatched: 7. Germline V CDR1 and CDR2: SEHNR, FQNEAQ (reference sequence). The CDR3 loop spans 16 amino acids. Looking up the rest from reference TRBV7-9 and TRBJ1-3 gives the full variable domain: DTGVSQNPRHKITKRGQNVTFRCDPISEHNRLYWYRQTLGQGPEFLTYFQNEAQLEKSRLLSDRFSAERPKGSFSTLEIQRTEQGDSAMYLCASSLTDRGLGNTIYFGEGSWLTVV.

To note about this clone: Within the sample, other DNA sequences also encode this same CDR3. The rearrangement links TRBV9 to TRBJ2-3; D gene unclear. V was cut by 2 bases and J by 0 bases, with 7 bases left in between. Germline V gene lookup returns CDR1 SGDLS and CDR2 YYNGEE. This CDR3 comprises 14 residues. The CDR3 sequence is CASSVGPSTDTQYF. In DNA, the CDR3 is TGTGCCAGCAGCGTCGGTCCCAGCACAGATACGCAGTATTTT.

This clone appeared once. The rearrangement joins TRBV7-2 to TRBJ1-6; tentative D call: TRBD1 (6 bases). Germline V lookup: CDR1 SGHTA, CDR2 FQGNSA. The CDR3 length is 18 residues. Between the trimmed V and J ends, which lost 5 bases and 2 bases, there was a span of 19 bases. The CDR3 loop is CASSPRETGKAYNSPLHF. The CDR3 coding sequence is TGTGCCAGCAGCCCTCGGGAAACAGGGAAGGCCTATAATTCACCCCTCCACTTT.

This chain links TRBV19 with TRBJ2-1; 7 bases agree with TRBD1. The CDR3 is 13 residues long. Trimming at V came to 6 bases and at J to 5 bases, leaving 4 bases not matched to a gene. Per germline, CDR1 LNHDA and CDR2 SQIVND (reference sequence). CDR3 nucleotides: TGTGCCAGTAGCCTTACAGGGGACAATGAGCAGTTCTTC. This codes for CASSLTGDNEQFF. Supplemented by reference TRBV19 and TRBJ2-1, the full variable domain reads DGGITQSPKYLFRKEGQNVTLSCEQNLNHDAMYWYRQDPGQGLRLIYYSQIVNDFQKGDIAEGYSVSREKKESFPLTVTSAQKNPTAFYLCASSLTGDNEQFFGPGTRLTVL.

The chain's CDR3 is CASSFGEGYTF. The CDR3 DNA reads TGTGCCAGCAGTTTTGGGGAGGGCTACACCTTC. This chain links TRBV12-3 or TRBV12-4 with TRBJ1-2; no firm D call. The CDR3 consists of 11 residues. V dropped 3 bases and J dropped 8 bases, with 7 bases sitting between them.

CDR3 DNA sequence: TGCGCCAGCAGGAACGACGGGGGAAACACCATATATTTT. Residues: CASRNDGGNTIYF. This chain links TRBV5-1 with TRBJ1-3; no reliable D call. CDR3 size: 13 residues. CDR1 and CDR2 from the germline V gene are SGHRS and YFSETQ. Trimming pared 5 bases from V and 4 bases from J, leaving 10 bases between.

J is TRBJ1-1 and V is TRBV10-3, with D unresolved. V was trimmed by 7 bases and J by 1 base, leaving 10 bases between them. Per germline, CDR1 ENHRY and CDR2 SYGVKD. The CDR3 consists of 13 residues. The CDR3 sequence: CAITEHQNTEAFF. In nucleotides, the CDR3 is TGTGCCATCACCGAACACCAGAACACTGAAGCTTTCTTT.

This chain links TRBV15 with TRBJ1-3; the D gene is possibly TRBD1 (5 bases). This CDR3 spans 16 amino acids. Germline CDR1 LNHNV, CDR2 YYDKDF (reference sequence). V lost 0 bases and J lost 0, with 9 bases in between. The CDR3 protein is CATSRDGRVSGNTIYF. The DNA of the CDR3 is TGTGCCACCAGCAGAGATGGCAGGGTCTCTGGAAACACCATATATTTT. The complete variable domain, with remaining parts taken from reference TRBV15 and TRBJ1-3, reads DAMVIQNPRYQVTQFGKPVTLSCSQTLNHNVMYWYQQKSSQAPKLLFHYYDKDFNNEADTPDNFQSRRPNTSFCFLDIRSPGLGDTAMYLCATSRDGRVSGNTIYFGEGSWLTVV.

The V and J genes are TRBV11-2 and TRBJ2-5; possible D gene TRBD2, 6 bases. Trimming pared 5 bases from V and 4 bases from J, leaving 20 bases between. The germline CDR1 and CDR2 sequences are SGHAT and FQNNGV. This CDR3 contains 16 residues. The CDR3 DNA sequence: TGTGCCAGCAGCGACAGTTCGGGGTTCGGGGGAGAGACCCAGTACTTC. As protein: CASSDSSGFGGETQYF.

The chain is built from TRBV5-4 and TRBJ1-2; D is unclear. The V end was cut by 2 bases, the J end by 3 bases, with 8 bases between. CDR1 is SGHNT, CDR2 YYREEE, per germline (reference sequence). The CDR3 loop spans 13 amino acids. CDR3 nucleotide sequence: TGTGCCAGCAGCTTAAATGCAGACTATGGCTACACCTTC. Its translation: CASSLNADYGYTF.

This clone was seen at least ten times. This chain joins TRBV9 and TRBJ2-7; weak D call: TRBD1 (5 bases). Trimming removed 0 bases from V and 2 bases from J, with 9 bases in between. The CDR3 is made up of 14 amino acids. The germline V gene has CDR1 SGDLS and CDR2 YYNGEE. CDR3 region: CASSVAGPPYEQYF. Here the CDR3 DNA reads TGTGCCAGCAGCGTAGCAGGGCCCCCCTACGAGCAGTACTTC.

The gene calls are TRBV5-1 and TRBJ2-1, with D unresolved. The CDR3 totals 16 residues. V was trimmed by 1 base and J by 0 bases, leaving 11 bases between them. Germline CDR1 reads SGHRS; CDR2 reads YFSETQ. Here the CDR3 reads CASSLQAASSYNEQFF. The CDR3, as DNA: TGCGCCAGCAGCTTGCAGGCAGCCAGCTCCTACAATGAGCAGTTCTTC.

This chain joins TRBV7-2 and TRBJ2-3, with TRBD2 as a possible D gene (7 bases). CDR1 is SGHTA and CDR2 is FQGNSA in the germline V gene. V was clipped by 0 bases and J by 2 bases, with 21 bases between them. CDR3 length: 19 amino acids. The CDR3 nucleotides read TGTGCCAGCAGCTTAGCCACGGGCGGGGGCCCTCTCGACACAGATACGCAGTATTTT. Translated, it gives CASSLATGGGPLDTDTQYF.

The V call is TRBV6-6, the J call TRBJ1-2, with 7 bases aligning to TRBD1. This CDR3 has 14 amino acids. J was trimmed by 6 bases and V by 6 bases; bases with no gene match: 10. Per germline, CDR1 MNHNY and CDR2 SVGAGI (reference sequence). CDR3 amino acids: CASSNPIGGDGYTF. In nucleotides, the CDR3 is TGTGCCAGCAGCAATCCTATAGGGGGCGATGGCTACACCTTC.

This clone appeared a single time. The chain has TRBV7-9 and TRBJ2-3, with 10 bases aligning to TRBD2. The CDR3 spans 17 residues. With 6 bases clipped from V and 4 bases from J, the junction kept 13 bases outside the gene matches. Germline-derived CDR1 and CDR2 are SEHNR and FQNEAQ (reference sequence). The CDR3 DNA reads as TGTGCCAGCAGACCAGCGGGAGCGGGGGGGTCCTCAGATACGCAGTATTTT. This codes for CASRPAGAGGSSDTQYF.

V usage is TRBV27 and J usage is TRBJ1-6; D is unresolved. Trimming took off 6 bases at V and 8 bases at J, with 11 bases between the two ends. The CDR3 has 13 residues. Germline CDR1 and CDR2: MNHEY and SMNVEV (reference sequence). CDR3 protein: CASSSFRYSPLHF. Here the CDR3 DNA reads TGTGCCAGCAGCTCATTCAGGTATTCACCCCTCCACTTT.

On this clone itself: A junction boundary mismatches the germline segment, possibly from a read error. CDR3 nucleotides: TGTGCCAGCAGTTTCCCCGGGACTAGCTTGAGCTTC. It specifies CASSFPGTSLSF. V is TRBV6-5 and J is TRBJ2-7; 9 bases map to TRBD2. CDR1 is MNHEY, CDR2 SVGAGI, per germline. The CDR3 spans 12 residues.

The chain carries TRBV19 and TRBJ1-1, with D possibly TRBD1 on 6 matching bases. V lost 8 bases, J lost 0 bases, and 10 bases lay in between. There are 13 residues in the CDR3. The V gene's germline CDR1 is LNHDA and CDR2 SQIVND (reference sequence). Here the CDR3 reads CASCYRVNTEAFF. CDR3 nucleotides: TGTGCCAGTTGCTACAGGGTGAACACTGAAGCTTTCTTT.

The V gene is TRBV20-1, the J gene TRBJ1-2; D is ambiguous. Per the germline V gene, CDR1 is DFQATT and CDR2 is SNEGSKA (reference sequence). V dropped 1 base and J dropped 6 bases, with 6 bases sitting between them. This CDR3 contains 11 residues. The DNA of the CDR3 is TGCAGTGCTAGAGTTGAGGATGGCTACACCTTC. It is translated as CSARVEDGYTF.

The J gene is TRBJ1-5, the V gene TRBV19; no reliable D call. Germline CDR1 reads LNHDA; CDR2 reads SQIVND (reference sequence). The CDR3 is 14 amino acids. Trimming cost V 9 bases and J 1 base, with 13 bases left between them. CDR3 in DNA: TGTGCCAGCCGCGAGGAGGAAAGCAATCAGCCCCAGCATTTT. Translation: CASREEESNQPQHF.